The rows below give T cell receptor beta chains drawn from one sample of a study of cytotoxic CD8 clonotypes in ibrutinib-treated CLL. Profiling relied on immunoSEQ multiplex PCR, and the TCRdb table lists in-frame clones only, not all of them. The sample shows approximately 200,000 clones, about 72% of them seen only once. Sequencing was performed on PBMCs, taken after 24 months of ibrutinib treatment. These TCRs come from a human donor with chronic lymphocytic leukemia. Each CDR3 is given with its conserved first and last residue. Each record gives: D gene, CDR3 length, V gene, J gene, CDR3 protein. D genes are given only for firm matches.

D: -; length: 17; V: TRBV14; J: TRBJ2-5; CDR3: CASSQDRWRRNQETQYF
D: -; length: 12; V: TRBV7-9; J: TRBJ2-2; CDR3: CASSLEVGELFF
D: -; length: 14; V: TRBV6-5; J: TRBJ1-5; CDR3: CASSRHQSNQPQHF
D: -; length: 13; V: TRBV7-9; J: TRBJ1-2; CDR3: CASSFRENYGYTF
D: -; length: 15; V: TRBV10-3; J: TRBJ1-2; CDR3: CAISERAEANYGYTF
D: -; length: 16; V: TRBV11-2; J: TRBJ2-7; CDR3: CASSGKASAVSYEQYF
D: -; length: 13; V: TRBV11-1; J: TRBJ1-2; CDR3: CASSLAGGAGYTF
D: TRBD1; length: 17; V: TRBV7-6; J: TRBJ2-7; CDR3: CASSLASGTGFSYEQYF
D: -; length: 15; V: TRBV21-1; J: TRBJ2-7; CDR3: CASSKLALPSYEQYF
D: -; length: 16; V: TRBV5-5; J: TRBJ1-2; CDR3: CASSLAHRTIEGGYTF
D: -; length: 15; V: TRBV7-9; J: TRBJ2-1; CDR3: CASSLFGSSYNEQFF
D: -; length: 14; V: TRBV6-5; J: TRBJ2-7; CDR3: CASSTGPVSYEQYF
D: -; length: 14; V: TRBV6-5; J: TRBJ1-2; CDR3: CASRPPGRQYGYTF
D: -; length: 15; V: TRBV12-2; J: TRBJ2-2; CDR3: CASLGRGLLTGELFF
D: -; length: 14; V: TRBV7-2; J: TRBJ2-1; CDR3: CASRLNEVNNEQFF
D: -; length: 13; V: TRBV5-1; J: TRBJ1-2; CDR3: CASSPGVNYGYTF
D: -; length: 12; V: TRBV7-2; J: TRBJ1-5; CDR3: CASSYSNQPQHF
D: -; length: 12; V: TRBV29-1; J: TRBJ2-2; CDR3: CSVTVHTGELFF
D: -; length: 11; V: TRBV5-3; J: TRBJ2-7; CDR3: CARRRHGGQYF
D: TRBD1; length: 13; V: TRBV7-7; J: TRBJ2-1; CDR3: CASSVGQVNEQFF
D: -; length: 11; V: TRBV30; J: TRBJ2-1; CDR3: CAWGPSVEQFF